The source of this T cell receptor (beta chain) is a study of blood T cell repertoires in COVID-19. Methods used by the authors: Amplified reference gene primers provided the basis for estimating nucleated cell counts. Clones were sequenced by immunoSEQ multiplex PCR, and TCRdb holds only the in-frame ones, with some missing. Clone size and V and J calls were adopted from that table, with D and trimming inferred from the DNA. The sample has about 81,000 clones, approximately 88% seen once. The germline V gene encodes CDR1 MNHEY and CDR2 SVGAGI. Trimming cost V 7 bases and J 3 bases, with 14 bases left between them. The CDR3 is 14 amino acids.

V is TRBV6-5 and J is TRBJ2-3; D might be TRBD1 (5 bases). This TCR was sampled from a man aged 65 to 79 with acute or convalescent COVID-19. Sequenced: peripheral blood. This CDR3 is CASNKLRQTDTQYF. The CDR3 bases are TGTGCCAGCAATAAACTCCGACAGACAGATACGCAGTATTTT.